One and the same sample provided the 20 T cell receptor beta chains below, sequenced in a study of CD8+CD57+ T cells in acquired aplastic anemia. Researchers used genomic DNA as the template to profile TCR beta VDJ and CDR3. TCRdb reprocessed the reads with MiXCR, giving one entry per CDR3 protein. The profile covers just over 200,000 distinct CDR3 sequences, with 55% to 65% appearing a single time and under 60% taken by the ten largest. CD8+CD57+ cell expansion had been shown by flow cytometry in patients chosen for sequencing. Sequencing input: sorted CD4+, CD8+, or CD8+CD57+ T cells (not recorded which) from PBMCs. The receptors derive from a human donor with aplastic anemia.

The genes are TRBV15 and TRBJ2-5, with TRBD1 matching over 7 bases. With V trimmed by 4 bases and J by 2 bases, 4 bases remained unmatched. CDR1 and CDR2 from the germline V gene are LNHNV and YYDKDF (reference sequence). The CDR3 is made up of 14 amino acids. CDR3 residues: CATSNRQGQETQYF. DNA for the CDR3: TGTGCCACCAGCAATCGACAGGGACAAGAGACCCAGTACTTC.

The V and J genes are TRBV20-1 and TRBJ1-2; no definite D call. The CDR3 length is 11 residues. Germline V gives CDR1 DFQATT, CDR2 SNEGSKA (reference sequence). The CDR3 DNA reads as TGCGGAATACGGAATACCTATGGCTACACCTTC. It specifies CGIRNTYGYTF.

Turning to this clonotype: The junction departs from germline at one end; a sequencing error may be responsible. The CDR3 spells CASSPGLNTGELPF. For the CDR3, the DNA is TGTGCCAGCAGCCCGGGACTTAACACCGGGGAGCTGCCTTTT. This chain connects TRBV7-6 to TRBJ2-2, with a tentative D call TRBD2 (6 bases). Germline CDR1 SGHVS, CDR2 FNYEAQ. CDR3 length: 14 residues.

This clonotype was recorded many times. The chain recombines TRBV6-4 with TRBJ2-3; a weak D match, TRBD2 (6 bases). Germline V gives CDR1 MRHNA, CDR2 SNTAGT. V lost 2 bases to trimming and J lost 7 bases, with 10 bases between them. The CDR3 spans 13 residues. This chain's CDR3 is CASSDRDLHTQYF. CDR3 bases: TGTGCCAGCAGTGACCGGGACTTACATACGCAGTATTTT.

The V gene is TRBV12-3 or TRBV12-4, the J gene TRBJ2-7; 7 nucleotides agree with TRBD1. J was trimmed by 2 bases and V by 3 bases; bases with no gene match: 4. The CDR3 covers 14 residues. CDR3 DNA: TGTGCCAGCAGTTTGACAGGGTTAGCCTACGAGCAGTACTTC. Protein: CASSLTGLAYEQYF.

This clonotype was seen only a few times. J is TRBJ1-2 and V is TRBV10-3; D is perhaps TRBD1 (6 bases). CDR3 length: 13 amino acids. CDR1 is ENHRY and CDR2 is SYGVKD in the germline V gene. Trimming left V 0 bases short and J 7 bases short, with 9 bases between. CDR3 sequence reads: CAISESETGGYTF. CDR3 DNA: TGTGCCATCAGTGAGTCGGAGACAGGTGGCTACACCTTC.

The chain joins TRBV2 to TRBJ1-3; perhaps TRBD1 as D (5 bases). V was clipped by 6 bases and J by 4 bases, with 19 bases between them. Germline loops: CDR1 SNHLY, CDR2 FYNNEI. There are 16 residues in the CDR3. The CDR3 region is CASSFSTGAQGNTIYF. For the CDR3, the DNA is TGTGCCAGCAGCTTCTCAACCGGGGCTCAAGGAAACACCATATATTTT.

This clonotype was counted at least ten times. The conserved final phenylalanine or tryptophan is absent from the CDR3, which likely points to a read error. V usage is TRBV5-1 and J usage is TRBJ2-7; 9 positions match TRBD1. This CDR3 has 15 amino acids. V lost 4 bases, J lost 1 base, and 6 bases stayed unmatched. The germline gives CDR1 SGHRS, CDR2 YFSETQ. CDR3 loop: CASSGTGTGSYEQYL. CDR3 nucleotides: TGCGCCAGCAGCGGAACCGGGACAGGGTCCTACGAGCAGTACCTC.

In this sample, this clonotype turned up a few times. The V gene is TRBV20-1, the J gene TRBJ2-2; the D is unclear. Germline assignment: CDR1 DFQATT and CDR2 SNEGSKA (reference sequence). This CDR3 spans 11 amino acids. V shed 3 bases and J shed 5 bases, with 4 bases lying between them. The CDR3 protein is CSARRTGELFF. The CDR3 DNA follows: TGCAGTGCTAGGAGGACCGGGGAGCTGTTTTTT.

This chain joins TRBV9 and TRBJ1-5; TRBD1 might be the D (6 bases). The V end was cut by 3 bases, the J end by 7 bases, with 17 bases between. CDR3 length: 15 amino acids. Germline V lookup: CDR1 SGDLS, CDR2 YYNGEE. This CDR3 is CASSADTGLQQPQHF. The CDR3 bases are TGTGCCAGCAGCGCCGACACAGGGCTTCAGCAGCCCCAGCATTTT.

The chain carries TRBV15 and TRBJ2-7; 9 bases align to TRBD1. The V segment lost 1 base and the J segment 6 bases; nucleotides outside the gene matches: 7. Per the germline V gene, CDR1 is LNHNV and CDR2 is YYDKDF (reference sequence). This CDR3 is 15 amino acids long. The CDR3: CATSRGAQGAFEQYF. The CDR3 DNA follows: TGTGCCACCAGCAGAGGAGCACAGGGGGCGTTCGAGCAGTACTTC.

This clonotype was recorded once. V usage is TRBV7-8 and J usage is TRBJ1-4; D ambiguous. CDR3 length: 14 residues. V was shortened by 3 bases and J by 3 bases, with 8 bases between the two germline ends. Germline lookup yields CDR1 SGHVS and CDR2 FQNEAQ. The CDR3 coding sequence is TGTGCCAGCAGCTTGCGGGTTCCTAATGAAAAACTGTTTTTT. Translation: CASSLRVPNEKLFF.

The CDR3 nucleotides read TGTGCCAGCAGCCAGAAAGGCCTAGCCCAAGAGACCCAGTACTTC. Residues: CASSQKGLAQETQYF. This chain uses TRBV9 with TRBJ2-5; perhaps TRBD2 as D (5 bases). Germline V CDR1 and CDR2: SGDLS, YYNGEE. The CDR3 covers 15 residues. The germline V and J ends were trimmed by 4 bases and 1 base, with 14 bases remaining between them.

The rearrangement links TRBV7-9 to TRBJ2-1, with TRBD2 matching 9 bases. V shed 2 bases and J 2 bases; nucleotides not matched to a gene: 1. Germline CDR1 and CDR2: SEHNR and FQNEAQ (reference sequence). The CDR3 runs 15 residues. The CDR3 DNA follows: TGTGCCAGCAGCTTACCTAGCGGGACCTACAATGAGCAGTTCTTC. As protein: CASSLPSGTYNEQFF.

The rearrangement joins TRBV7-8 to TRBJ1-2; 7 nucleotides agree with TRBD1. The junction had 12 bases not matched to a gene; V was cut back by 8 bases and J by 0 bases. The CDR3 extends over 16 amino acids. Germline assignment: CDR1 SGHVS and CDR2 FQNEAQ. The CDR3 region has the DNA TGTGCCAGCGCGCGACAGGGTAAAGGAGCTAACTATGGCTACACCTTC. Translation gives CASARQGKGANYGYTF.

The rearrangement links TRBV11-2 to TRBJ1-2, with D tentatively TRBD1 (5 bases). CDR1 is SGHAT and CDR2 is FQNNGV in the germline V gene. V lost 4 bases to trimming and J lost 6 bases, with 12 bases between them. The CDR3 sequence is 13 residues long. This CDR3 is CASSSNRGNGYTF. CDR3 DNA: TGTGCCAGCAGCTCAAATCGGGGGAATGGCTACACCTTC.

This clonotype was seen more than once but under ten times. The V gene is TRBV2, the J gene TRBJ2-7; D might be TRBD1 (6 bases). The V gene lost 4 bases and the J gene lost 0 bases, with 13 bases spanning the gap. The CDR3 consists of 15 residues. CDR1 and CDR2 (germline): SNHLY, FYNNEI. Here the CDR3 DNA reads TGTGCCAGCAGTGTAGATACAGGGCCCTCCTACGAGCAGTACTTC. It translates to CASSVDTGPSYEQYF.

The chain joins TRBV20-1 to TRBJ2-3; D is uncertain. V gave up 6 bases and J gave up 6 bases, with 10 bases separating them. In germline, CDR1 is DFQATT, CDR2 SNEGSKA (reference sequence). This CDR3 is built from 11 residues. The CDR3 spells CSADSRDTQYF. Written as DNA, the CDR3 is TGCAGTGCCGATTCACGGGATACGCAGTATTTT.

The V call is TRBV7-6, the J call TRBJ1-2; possible D gene TRBD1, 5 bases. V dropped 5 bases and J dropped 4 bases, with 20 bases sitting between them. The length of the CDR3 is 16 residues. The germline gives CDR1 SGHVS, CDR2 FNYEAQ. CDR3 amino acids: CASSPPPPTALYGYTF. The CDR3 bases are TGTGCCAGCAGCCCCCCCCCCCCGACAGCTCTCTATGGCTACACCTTC.

This rearrangement joins TRBV10-3 to TRBJ1-6; D perhaps matches TRBD1 (5 bases). CDR1 and CDR2 from the germline V gene are ENHRY and SYGVKD. With 4 bases removed from V and 10 bases from J, the gap between germline ends came to 14 bases. The length of the CDR3 is 14 residues. The CDR3 protein is CAISAGGEKSPLHF. CDR3 DNA: TGTGCCATCAGTGCTGGGGGAGAAAAGTCACCCCTCCACTTT.